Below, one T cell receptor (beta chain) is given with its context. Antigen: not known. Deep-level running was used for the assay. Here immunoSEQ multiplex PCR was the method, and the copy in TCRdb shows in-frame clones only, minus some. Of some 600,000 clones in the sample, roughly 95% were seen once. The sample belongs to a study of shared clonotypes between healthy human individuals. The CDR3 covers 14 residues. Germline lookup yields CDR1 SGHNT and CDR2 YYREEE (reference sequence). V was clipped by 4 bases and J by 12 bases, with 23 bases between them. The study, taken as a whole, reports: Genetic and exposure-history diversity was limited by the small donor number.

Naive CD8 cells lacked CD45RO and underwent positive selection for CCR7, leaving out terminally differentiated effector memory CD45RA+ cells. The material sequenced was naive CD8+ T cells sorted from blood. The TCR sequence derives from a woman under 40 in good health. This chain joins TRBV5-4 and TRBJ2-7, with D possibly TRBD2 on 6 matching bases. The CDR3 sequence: CASSPGEAPGSAYF. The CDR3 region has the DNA TGTGCCAGCAGCCCGGGAGAAGCGCCAGGGTCCGCGTACTTC.